What follows are 25 T cell receptor beta chains derived from one specimen sequenced in a study of T cell changes during pregnancy in multiple sclerosis. Assay: immunoSEQ multiplex PCR; the TCRdb copy retains only in-frame clones and omits some. The sample contains around 62,000 clones, around 93% of which appear only once. The starting material was CD8+ T cells from peripheral blood mononuclear cells, obtained in the second trimester of pregnancy. The receptors were gathered from a female donor with multiple sclerosis, enrolled in a pregnancy study.

The rearrangement joins TRBV7-9 to TRBJ2-7; TRBD1 is a possible D gene (6 bases). This CDR3 contains 15 residues. Germline V gene sequence: CDR1 SEHNR, CDR2 FQNEAQ (reference sequence). The V end was cut by 6 bases, the J end by 3 bases, with 18 bases between. In DNA form, the CDR3 reads TGTGCCAGCAGTAGGACAGACCTAGGGCTCTACGAGCAGTACTTC. Protein: CASSRTDLGLYEQYF.

The chain couples TRBV9 to TRBJ2-3; D is unresolved. Germline V lookup: CDR1 SGDLS, CDR2 YYNGEE. The CDR3 sequence is 15 residues long. V lost 1 base and J lost 2, with 11 bases in between. The CDR3 DNA follows: TGTGCCAGCAGCGTAACCGAGGTCCCCACAGATACGCAGTATTTT. This encodes CASSVTEVPTDTQYF. Variable domain in full (rest from reference TRBV9 and TRBJ2-3): DSGVTQTPKHLITATGQRVTLRCSPRSGDLSVYWYQQSLDQGLQFLIQYYNGEERAKGNILERFSAQQFPDLHSELNLSSLELGDSALYFCASSVTEVPTDTQYFGPGTRLTVL.

The CDR3 here is CASSFGGRRYEQFF. The CDR3 bases are TGCGCCAGCAGCTTTGGCGGGAGAAGGTATGAGCAGTTCTTC. The J gene is TRBJ2-1, the V gene TRBV5-1, with 7 bases fitting TRBD2. The CDR3 runs to 14 residues. Germline CDR1 is SGHRS and CDR2 is YFSETQ. V lost 2 bases and J lost 8; bases outside the gene matches: 7.

This clone was seen more than once but under ten times. This chain uses TRBV6-1 with TRBJ1-1; maybe TRBD1 (6 bases). V was pared by 8 bases and J by 6 bases, with 16 bases between. This CDR3 has 13 residues. The germline gives CDR1 MNHNS, CDR2 SASEGT. In DNA form, the CDR3 reads TGTGCCAGCCAAGGGGGGGGTAGCGCTGAAGCTTTCTTT. This codes for CASQGGGSAEAFF.

This chain uses TRBV7-3 with TRBJ2-1; tentatively, D is TRBD2 (6 bases). The germline CDR1 and CDR2 sequences are SGHTA and FQGTGA. V shed 4 bases and J shed 5 bases, with 9 bases lying between them. The CDR3 has 13 residues. The CDR3 sequence is CASSWGLNNEQFF. CDR3 DNA sequence: TGTGCCAGCAGCTGGGGACTTAACAATGAGCAGTTCTTC.

This clone was detected once. The chain combines TRBV28 with TRBJ1-2; 11 positions match TRBD1. Trimming cost V 7 bases and J 4 bases; bases outside gene matches: 11. Germline CDR1 reads MDHEN; CDR2 reads SYDVKM. This CDR3 has 16 amino acids. The CDR3 DNA follows: TGTGCCAGCACCGCCGAGGTAGGACAGGGGGCCTATGGCTACACCTTC. Amino acid sequence: CASTAEVGQGAYGYTF.

The V gene is TRBV2, the J gene TRBJ2-3; 12 bases align to TRBD1. V lost 8 bases and J lost 4; bases outside the gene matches: 16. Germline values: CDR1 SNHLY, CDR2 FYNNEI. There are 18 residues in the CDR3. CDR3 residues: CASRLAYRDRGRSDTQYF. Here the CDR3 DNA reads TGTGCCAGCCGTCTAGCGTACCGGGACAGGGGGCGTTCAGATACGCAGTATTTT. The full variable domain, its missing parts supplied by reference TRBV2 and TRBJ2-3, is EPEVTQTPSHQVTQMGQEVILRCVPISNHLYFYWYRQILGQKVEFLVSFYNNEISEKSEIFDDQFSVERPDGSNFTLKIRSTKLEDSAMYFCASRLAYRDRGRSDTQYFGPGTRLTVL.

This chain uses TRBV7-8 with TRBJ2-2; D may be TRBD1 (5 bases). The CDR3 runs 15 residues. Germline CDR1 reads SGHVS; CDR2 reads FQNEAQ. V gave up 0 bases and J gave up 9 bases, with 14 bases separating them. In DNA form, the CDR3 reads TGTGCCAGCAGCTTAGCAACCTCAGGGTTCCGGGAGCTGTTTTTT. Encoded protein: CASSLATSGFRELFF.

The rearrangement uses TRBV5-1 and TRBJ2-3; TRBD2 aligns across 8 bases. V was clipped by 4 bases and J by 1 base; unmatched bases: 5. The CDR3 extends over 15 amino acids. Germline V gives CDR1 SGHRS, CDR2 YFSETQ. CDR3 in DNA: TGCGCCAGCAGCATTCTAGCGGGCCGCACAGATACGCAGTATTTT. Translated: CASSILAGRTDTQYF.

The chain is built from TRBV4-3 and TRBJ1-3, with D hard to call. Germline lookup yields CDR1 LGHNA and CDR2 YSLEER. The CDR3 sequence is 14 residues long. V was cut by 4 bases and J by 1 base, with 8 bases left in between. CDR3 sequence (DNA): TGCGCCAGCAGCCCCGCAGGATCTGGAAACACCATATATTTT. Translated: CASSPAGSGNTIYF.

This chain connects TRBV28 to TRBJ1-1; D is perhaps TRBD1 (5 bases). Germline CDR1 and CDR2: MDHEN and SYDVKM. Trimming pared 2 bases from V and 2 bases from J, leaving 6 bases between. The CDR3 sequence is 13 residues long. CDR3 nucleotide sequence: TGTGCCAGCAGTTTAGGACAAAACACTGAAGCTTTCTTT. Amino acids: CASSLGQNTEAFF.

The rearrangement links TRBV7-7 to TRBJ2-2; TRBD2 agrees at 8 bases. The V and J ends lost 4 bases and 5 bases, in that order; junction bases with no gene match: 6. This CDR3 region has 15 residues. CDR1 and CDR2 (germline): SSHAT, FNYEAQ (reference sequence). CDR3 in DNA: TGTGCCAGCAGCTCGGGAGGGCCGGCTACCGGGGAGCTGTTTTTT. Translating gives CASSSGGPATGELFF.

This chain links TRBV14 with TRBJ2-5; a weak D match, TRBD2 (5 bases). This CDR3 region has 15 residues. Deletions cut 8 bases from V and 1 base from J, with 17 bases between. Germline CDR1 SGHDN, CDR2 FVKESK. The CDR3 DNA is TGTGCCAGCTGGTCGGCGGGCAGGCCCCAAGAGACCCAGTACTTC. This encodes CASWSAGRPQETQYF.

The J gene is TRBJ1-1, the V gene TRBV19; 8 positions match TRBD1. This CDR3 region has 16 residues. J gave up 3 bases and V 7 bases, and 13 bases lay outside the gene matches. The germline CDR1 and CDR2 sequences are LNHDA and SQIVND (reference sequence). As DNA, the CDR3 is TGTGCCAGTACGACCACCCGACAGGGGAAGGACACTGAAGCTTTCTTT. Protein product: CASTTTRQGKDTEAFF.

The chain employs TRBV5-8 and TRBJ1-2; no clear D. The CDR3 totals 14 residues. The V end lost 0 bases, the J end lost 1 base, and 7 bases lay between the germline ends. The germline V gene encodes CDR1 SGHTS and CDR2 YDEGEE. The CDR3 DNA is TGTGCCAGCAGCTTGGAACAGCTTAACTATGGCTACACCTTC. This gives the protein CASSLEQLNYGYTF. Looking up the rest from reference TRBV5-8 and TRBJ1-2 gives the full variable domain: EAGVTQSPTHLIKTRGQQATLRCSPISGHTSVYWYQQALGLGLQFLLWYDEGEERNRGNFPPRFSGRQFPNYSSELNVNALELEDSALYLCASSLEQLNYGYTFGSGTRLTVV.

The chain combines TRBV2 with TRBJ2-7; TRBD1 matches 8 bases. Germline V lookup: CDR1 SNHLY, CDR2 FYNNEI. After removal of 10 bases from V and 0 bases from J, the junction contained 5 bases not matched to a gene. The CDR3 runs to 13 residues. CDR3 loop: CATGQGTSYEQYF. The CDR3 DNA sequence: TGTGCCACCGGACAGGGAACCTCCTACGAGCAGTACTTC.

J is TRBJ1-1 and V is TRBV13; D is ambiguous. The V end was cut by 3 bases, the J end by 5 bases, with 13 bases between. Germline-derived CDR1 and CDR2 are PRHDT and FYEKMQ (reference sequence). This CDR3 spans 14 amino acids. Written as DNA, the CDR3 is TGTGCCAGCAGCTTCGGGGAAGGGCCAACTGAAGCTTTCTTT. Its translation is CASSFGEGPTEAFF.

Only a few counts were recorded for this clone. The DNA of the CDR3 is TGTGCCAGCAGCCAACTAGCGGGGTCCTACAATGAGCAGTTCTTC. This translates into CASSQLAGSYNEQFF. The chain employs TRBV4-2 and TRBJ2-1; 9 bases align to TRBD2. The length of the CDR3 is 15 residues. Germline CDR1 LGHNA, CDR2 YNFKEQ. With 2 bases clipped from V and 1 base from J, the junction kept 0 bases outside the gene matches.

This chain links TRBV7-3 with TRBJ2-1; 16 nucleotides line up with TRBD2. The trim removed 1 base at V and 7 bases at J, leaving 16 bases unmatched. Germline V gives CDR1 SGHTA, CDR2 FQGTGA. This CDR3 is 21 amino acids long. CDR3 loop: CASSLNPPGLAGGPNGNEQFF. The CDR3 bases are TGTGCCAGCAGCTTAAACCCGCCGGGACTAGCGGGAGGGCCGAATGGTAATGAGCAGTTCTTC.

The sample holds one count of this clone. The rearrangement joins TRBV9 to TRBJ2-4; perhaps TRBD2 as D (5 bases). The CDR3 extends over 19 amino acids. Trimming removed 6 bases at V and 0 bases at J, with 25 bases between. CDR1 is SGDLS and CDR2 is YYNGEE in the germline V gene. The CDR3 sequence is CASTPEGSPLHTAKNIQYF. DNA for the CDR3: TGTGCCAGCACCCCAGAGGGCTCACCGCTCCACACAGCCAAAAACATTCAGTACTTC.

This clone occurred once. The rearrangement links TRBV9 to TRBJ1-2, with D possibly TRBD1 on 5 matching bases. V was pared by 4 bases and J by 1 base, with 14 bases between. Looked up from germline, CDR1 is SGDLS and CDR2 is YYNGEE. The CDR3 is made up of 15 amino acids. The CDR3 nucleotides read TGTGCCAGCAGCATAAGGGGAGGAGATAACTATGGCTACACCTTC. It yields the protein CASSIRGGDNYGYTF. The full variable domain, completed using reference TRBV9 and TRBJ1-2, is DSGVTQTPKHLITATGQRVTLRCSPRSGDLSVYWYQQSLDQGLQFLIQYYNGEERAKGNILERFSAQQFPDLHSELNLSSLELGDSALYFCASSIRGGDNYGYTFGSGTRLTVV.

The V call is TRBV5-1, the J call TRBJ2-5; 11 nucleotides align to TRBD2. Germline trimming cut 2 bases from V and 1 base from J; bases unmatched to any gene: 1. This CDR3 region has 15 residues. Germline-derived CDR1 and CDR2 are SGHRS and YFSETQ. CDR3 amino acids: CASSLGLAGQETQYF. CDR3 sequence (DNA): TGCGCCAGCAGCTTAGGACTAGCGGGCCAAGAGACCCAGTACTTC.

The chain uses TRBV28 and TRBJ2-7, with TRBD1 matching 7 bases. This CDR3 contains 15 residues. Germline V CDR1 and CDR2: MDHEN, SYDVKM. V shed 4 bases and J 3 bases; nucleotides not matched to a gene: 9. The CDR3 loop reads CASSSPYRGDYEQYF. The CDR3 DNA reads as TGTGCCAGCAGTTCCCCTTACAGGGGCGACTACGAGCAGTACTTC.

The sample holds one count of this clone. The rearrangement links TRBV6-6 to TRBJ2-1, with 12 bases lining up with TRBD2. V was clipped by 7 bases and J by 6 bases; unmatched bases: 10. This CDR3 contains 16 residues. CDR1 is MNHNY and CDR2 is SVGAGI in the germline V gene (reference sequence). CDR3 protein: CASTLLAGGRGNEQFF. CDR3 DNA sequence: TGTGCCAGCACCCTTCTAGCGGGAGGGCGGGGCAATGAGCAGTTCTTC.

The chain couples TRBV28 to TRBJ2-2; 10 bases line up with TRBD1. V trimming: 7 bases; J trimming: 5 bases; junction bases outside the gene matches: 7. The CDR3 has 15 amino acids. CDR1 is MDHEN, CDR2 SYDVKM, per germline. CDR3 loop: CASTHGTGETGELFF. CDR3 sequence (DNA): TGTGCCAGCACCCACGGGACAGGGGAAACCGGGGAGCTGTTTTTT.